The rows below give T cell receptor beta chains drawn from one sample of a study of CD8 T cells in ankylosing spondylitis. TCRdb redid the calling of the 5' RACE reads with MiXCR, one entry per CDR3 protein. The sample includes roughly 700,000 distinct CDR3 sequences, around 19% of them seen just once. Sequenced material: blood, either unsorted or a sorted T cell fraction (not recorded which). These receptors were collected from a male donor with ankylosing spondylitis. CDR3s include the opening cysteine and the closing phenylalanine or tryptophan. The D gene is left open where the match is weak. Expanded clones get a size class; other rows say once, few or many, or leave the size out.

size: few; V: TRBV11-3; J: TRBJ2-2; D: .; CDR3: CASSLGAFGGELFF; DNA: TGTGCCAGCAGCTTAGGGGCCTTCGGCGGGGAGCTGTTTTTT
size: .; V: TRBV18; J: TRBJ1-1; D: .; CDR3: CASSPTARTEAFF; DNA: TGTGCCAGCTCCCCTACAGCTCGAACTGAAGCTTTCTTT
size: .; V: TRBV2; J: TRBJ1-1; D: TRBD1; CDR3: CASREWTGGEWDTEAFF; DNA: TGTGCCAGCAGAGAGTGGACAGGGGGCGAGTGGGACACTGAAGCTTTCTTT
size: few; V: TRBV7-9; J: TRBJ1-2; D: .; CDR3: CASRRGALGYGYTF; DNA: TGTGCCAGCAGGCGGGGGGCTCTCGGCTATGGCTACACCTTC
size: few; V: TRBV5-6; J: TRBJ1-1; D: TRBD1; CDR3: CASSFLGSGGMNTEAFF; DNA: TGTGCCAGCAGCTTTCTTGGCTCAGGGGGCATGAACACTGAAGCTTTCTTT
size: few; V: TRBV29-1; J: TRBJ1-2; D: TRBD1; CDR3: CSVIKAGGGYTF; DNA: TGCAGCGTTATTAAGGCAGGGGGCGGCTACACCTTC
size: .; V: TRBV3-1; J: TRBJ2-7; D: TRBD2; CDR3: CASSQARPSGSYEQYF; DNA: TGTGCCAGCAGCCAAGCTCGCCCTAGCGGGAGCTACGAGCAGTACTTC
size: .; V: TRBV5-1; J: TRBJ1-6; D: .; CDR3: CASSSATGRYDSPLHF; DNA: TGCGCCAGCAGCTCGGCAACAGGGAGGTATGATTCACCCCTCCACTTT
size: many; V: TRBV12-3/TRBV12-4; J: TRBJ2-1; D: TRBD1; CDR3: CASRAGTERDEQFF; DNA: TGTGCCAGCAGGGCCGGGACAGAGAGGGATGAGCAGTTCTTC
size: few; V: TRBV9; J: TRBJ1-2; D: .; CDR3: CASSVGNRNYGYTF; DNA: TGTGCCAGCAGCGTAGGTAACCGGAACTATGGCTACACCTTC
size: few; V: TRBV24-1; J: TRBJ1-5; D: .; CDR3: CATSDPGPLADQPQHF; DNA: TGTGCCACCAGTGATCCGGGACCGCTAGCCGATCAGCCCCAGCATTTT
size: .; V: TRBV30; J: TRBJ2-7; D: TRBD1; CDR3: CAWNQGARDEQYF; DNA: TGTGCCTGGAACCAGGGGGCGCGCGACGAGCAGTACTTC
size: .; V: TRBV20-1; J: TRBJ1-3; D: .; CDR3: CSARDFGGSGNTIYF; DNA: TGCAGTGCTAGAGATTTCGGGGGCTCTGGAAACACCATATATTTT
size: few; V: TRBV20-1; J: TRBJ2-7; D: .; CDR3: CSARDRGGIPYEQYF; DNA: TGCAGTGCTAGAGATCGGGGCGGGATACCCTACGAGCAGTACTTC
size: few; V: TRBV10-3; J: TRBJ1-3; D: .; CDR3: CAISESASRGSGNTIYF; DNA: TGTGCCATCAGTGAGTCGGCCTCCCGGGGCTCTGGAAACACCATATATTTT
size: few; V: TRBV12-3/TRBV12-4; J: TRBJ1-1; D: .; CDR3: CASSSGLSNTEAFF; DNA: TGTGCCAGCAGTTCCGGACTGTCGAACACTGAAGCTTTCTTT
size: few; V: TRBV19; J: TRBJ1-1; D: .; CDR3: CASLQGWGDTEAFF; DNA: TGTGCCAGCCTACAGGGATGGGGGGACACTGAAGCTTTCTTT
size: .; V: TRBV28; J: TRBJ2-5; D: TRBD2; CDR3: CASRGVWETQYF; DNA: TGTGCCAGCCGGGGGGTGTGGGAGACCCAGTACTTC
size: .; V: TRBV29-1; J: TRBJ2-1; D: .; CDR3: CSVGGSTASYNEQFF; DNA: TGCAGCGTTGGGGGTTCCACGGCCAGCTACAATGAGCAGTTCTTC
size: .; V: TRBV10-3; J: TRBJ1-1; D: .; CDR3: CAIRDVGQLMNTEAFF; DNA: TGTGCCATTCGAGATGTCGGACAGTTAATGAACACTGAAGCTTTCTTT
size: few; V: TRBV7-9; J: TRBJ2-2; D: TRBD2; CDR3: CASSAGTSGTGELFF; DNA: TGTGCCAGCAGCGCCGGGACTAGCGGAACCGGGGAGCTGTTTTTT
size: .; V: TRBV5-1; J: TRBJ2-1; D: TRBD1; CDR3: CASRVQGEQFF; DNA: TGCGCCAGCAGGGTACAGGGGGAGCAGTTCTTC
size: few; V: TRBV6-1; J: TRBJ1-2; D: .; CDR3: CASSRDPHGGYTF; DNA: TGTGCCAGCAGTCGCGATCCCCATGGGGGCTACACCTTC
size: .; V: TRBV27; J: TRBJ2-7; D: TRBD1; CDR3: CASSAMGTGHREQYF; DNA: TGTGCCAGCAGTGCCATGGGGACAGGGCACCGAGAGCAGTACTTC
size: few; V: TRBV7-2; J: TRBJ2-7; D: .; CDR3: CASSSTGLNYEQYF; DNA: TGTGCCAGCAGCTCAACAGGGCTCAACTACGAGCAGTACTTC
size: few; V: TRBV20-1; J: TRBJ2-7; D: .; CDR3: CSARPRNYYEQYF; DNA: TGCAGTGCTAGACCACGAAATTACTACGAGCAGTACTTC
size: few; V: TRBV20-1; J: TRBJ1-2; D: .; CDR3: CSAYDGRSYGYTF; DNA: TGCAGTGCTTATGACGGGCGGTCGTATGGCTACACCTTC
size: few; V: TRBV20-1; J: TRBJ2-1; D: TRBD2; CDR3: CSALGTSGSFSSYNEQFF; DNA: TGCAGTGCTTTAGGGACTAGCGGGAGTTTTAGCTCCTACAATGAGCAGTTCTTC
size: few; V: TRBV27; J: TRBJ2-5; D: .; CDR3: CASTLPLREETQYF; DNA: TGTGCCAGCACCCTCCCCCTTCGAGAGGAGACCCAGTACTTC
size: .; V: TRBV6-2/TRBV6-3; J: TRBJ1-5; D: .; CDR3: CASSYDTRQVGQPQHF; DNA: TGTGCCAGCAGTTACGATACCCGACAGGTAGGGCAGCCCCAGCATTTT
size: .; V: TRBV12-3/TRBV12-4; J: TRBJ1-1; D: TRBD1; CDR3: CASRSQGPNTEAFF; DNA: TGTGCCAGCAGATCACAGGGGCCTAACACTGAAGCTTTCTTT
size: few; V: TRBV15; J: TRBJ1-3; D: .; CDR3: CATSRDLGSGNTIYF; DNA: TGTGCCACCAGCAGAGATTTAGGGTCTGGAAACACCATATATTTT
size: .; V: TRBV20-1; J: TRBJ2-5; D: TRBD1; CDR3: CSARAGTGGETQYF; DNA: TGCAGTGCTAGAGCAGGGACAGGGGGTGAGACCCAGTACTTC
size: few; V: TRBV11-2; J: TRBJ1-6; D: .; CDR3: CASSSPREGYSPLHF; DNA: TGTGCCAGCAGCTCCCCCAGGGAGGGGTATTCACCCCTCCACTTT
size: many; V: TRBV12-3/TRBV12-4; J: TRBJ1-1; D: TRBD1; CDR3: CASRPTQGGTEAFF; DNA: TGTGCCAGCAGACCTACTCAGGGGGGAACTGAAGCTTTCTTT
size: few; V: TRBV5-1; J: TRBJ2-7; D: .; CDR3: CASSLEFFDEQYF; DNA: TGCGCCAGCAGCTTGGAATTTTTTGACGAGCAGTACTTC
size: .; V: TRBV11-2; J: TRBJ2-7; D: TRBD2; CDR3: CASSPSGSRDYEQYF; DNA: TGTGCCAGCAGTCCTAGCGGGAGTAGAGACTACGAGCAGTACTTC
size: few; V: TRBV4-3; J: TRBJ2-3; D: TRBD2; CDR3: CASSQSARESGADTQYF; DNA: TGCGCCAGCAGCCAATCTGCGCGGGAGTCGGGTGCAGATACGCAGTATTTT
size: .; V: TRBV9; J: TRBJ2-3; D: .; CDR3: CASSVGTGTTDTQYF; DNA: TGTGCCAGCAGCGTAGGGACTGGAACCACAGATACGCAGTATTTT
size: .; V: TRBV29-1; J: TRBJ2-3; D: TRBD2; CDR3: CSVVGTSGSSDTQYF; DNA: TGCAGCGTTGTCGGGACTAGCGGGAGCTCGGATACGCAGTATTTT
size: few; V: TRBV27; J: TRBJ2-1; D: TRBD2; CDR3: CASSLGLAGGRSGNEQFF; DNA: TGTGCCAGCAGTCTAGGCCTAGCGGGAGGACGCTCAGGGAATGAGCAGTTCTTC
size: few; V: TRBV12-3/TRBV12-4; J: TRBJ2-7; D: TRBD1; CDR3: CASSDRDRGSYEQYF; DNA: TGTGCCAGCAGTGACCGGGACAGGGGTTCCTACGAGCAGTACTTC